These 10 T cell receptor beta chains originate from one sample sequenced in a study of shared clonotypes between healthy human individuals. Only in-frame clones appear in the TCRdb table, and some are missing; sequencing was by immunoSEQ multiplex PCR. Among 2 million to 2.5 million clones, approximately 90% were seen once, and the ten largest hold about 0.41%. The sequenced sample consisted of naive CD4+ T cells from PBMCs. The subset: CD45RA+ positively selected. Source of these receptors: a man aged 18 to 30 in good health. Some clones in this sample may be carry-over from other donors' samples.

This rearrangement joins TRBV7-8 to TRBJ1-2; D possibly corresponds to TRBD1 (6 bases). Germline CDR1 reads SGHVS; CDR2 reads FQNEAQ. Trimming stripped 0 bases from V and 4 bases from J, with 15 bases between. CDR3 size: 16 residues. CDR3 coding DNA: TGTGCCAGCAGCTTAGCGGCCCTCTCACAGGGCTATGGCTACACCTTC. Translated: CASSLAALSQGYGYTF.

The J gene is TRBJ1-3, the V gene TRBV28; TRBD1 aligns across 7 bases. From germline, CDR1 is MDHEN and CDR2 SYDVKM. This CDR3 contains 14 residues. Unmatched junction bases numbered 6, after V lost 6 bases and J lost 4 bases. CDR3 nucleotides: TGTGCCAGCAGCCCGGGACAGCTCGGAAACACCATATATTTT. Translation: CASSPGQLGNTIYF.

The chain combines TRBV10-3 with TRBJ1-2; possibly TRBD1 for D (6 bases). The ends were cut back, 10 bases at V and 0 bases at J, with 15 bases in the middle. Per germline, CDR1 ENHRY and CDR2 SYGVKD. The length of the CDR3 is 14 residues. CDR3 protein: CASGTTASNYGYTF. Here the CDR3 DNA reads TGTGCCAGCGGGACAACAGCCTCTAACTATGGCTACACCTTC.

The rearrangement uses TRBV9 and TRBJ2-7; possibly TRBD2 for D (6 bases). The V gene's germline CDR1 is SGDLS and CDR2 YYNGEE. Trimming stripped 4 bases from V and 4 bases from J, with 15 bases between. The CDR3 consists of 14 residues. Here the CDR3 reads CASSPRGRSYEQYF. CDR3 DNA: TGTGCCAGCAGCCCCCGGGGGAGATCGTACGAGCAGTACTTC.

This chain uses TRBV5-1 with TRBJ2-1, with D perhaps TRBD1 (5 bases). Germline CDR1 is SGHRS and CDR2 is YFSETQ. The CDR3 has 15 amino acids. The germline V and J ends were trimmed by 0 bases and 5 bases, with 12 bases remaining between them. The CDR3 here is CASSLGTGADNEQFF. CDR3 bases: TGCGCCAGCAGCTTGGGTACTGGGGCAGACAATGAGCAGTTCTTC. The full variable domain, rest sourced from reference TRBV5-1 and TRBJ2-1, is KAGVTQTPRYLIKTRGQQVTLSCSPISGHRSVSWYQQTPGQGLQFLFEYFSETQRNKGNFPGRFSGRQFSNSRSEMNVSTLELGDSALYLCASSLGTGADNEQFFGPGTRLTVL.

The chain is built from TRBV4-1 and TRBJ2-5; D is ambiguous. Germline V CDR1 and CDR2: MGHRA, YSYEKL. V was trimmed by 0 bases and J by 7 bases, leaving 9 bases between them. CDR3 length: 13 residues. As DNA, the CDR3 is TGCGCCAGCAGCCAAGACAGCGTAGGGACCCAGTACTTC. It translates to CASSQDSVGTQYF.

The J gene is TRBJ1-3, the V gene TRBV6-1; no clear D gene. Germline V gene data show CDR1 as MNHNS and CDR2 as SASEGT. The CDR3 covers 13 residues. The V end was cut by 9 bases, the J end by 7 bases, with 16 bases between. DNA for the CDR3: TGTGCCAGGGCTTACCCGGGAGGGAACACCATATATTTT. It translates to CARAYPGGNTIYF.

The chain recombines TRBV29-1 with TRBJ1-2; D ambiguous. Deletions cut 7 bases from V and 2 bases from J, with 17 bases between. Looked up from germline, CDR1 is SQVTM and CDR2 is ANQGSEA. The CDR3 totals 14 residues. The CDR3 coding sequence is TGCAGCGCCATTCTCCCGGGGTCCAACTATGGCTACACCTTC. This translates into CSAILPGSNYGYTF.

V usage is TRBV5-1 and J usage is TRBJ1-2, with 8 bases lining up with TRBD1. CDR3 length equals 15 residues. The V gene's germline CDR1 is SGHRS and CDR2 YFSETQ. Trimming at V came to 0 bases and at J to 5 bases, leaving 6 bases not matched to a gene. The DNA for the CDR3 is TGCGCCAGCAGCTTGGTGGCAGGGGGCCAATATGGCTACACCTTC. Translated: CASSLVAGGQYGYTF. Combining the CDR3 with reference TRBV5-1 and TRBJ1-2 gives the whole variable domain KAGVTQTPRYLIKTRGQQVTLSCSPISGHRSVSWYQQTPGQGLQFLFEYFSETQRNKGNFPGRFSGRQFSNSRSEMNVSTLELGDSALYLCASSLVAGGQYGYTFGSGTRLTVV.

The V call is TRBV18, the J call TRBJ1-2; 11 nucleotides align to TRBD1. This CDR3 is 14 amino acids long. Germline V lookup: CDR1 KGHSH, CDR2 LQKENI. The junction had 7 bases not matched to a gene; V was cut back by 3 bases and J by 10 bases. The CDR3 reads CASSPRLGQGDYTF. CDR3 coding DNA: TGTGCCAGCTCACCCCGACTGGGACAGGGGGACTACACCTTC.